This T cell receptor beta chain is from a study of blood T cell repertoires in COVID-19. The protocol was immunoSEQ multiplex PCR, while the TCRdb copy is restricted to in-frame clones and leaves out a portion. Of some 450,000 clones in the sample, about 91% are singletons; the top ten hold roughly 12%. Germline CDR1 and CDR2: MNHEY and SVGAGI. The CDR3 spans 15 residues. The V end was cut by 6 bases, the J end by 8 bases, with 20 bases between. The chain recombines TRBV6-5 with TRBJ2-4, with D possibly being TRBD2 (6 bases). This sequence originates from a woman aged 50 to 65 with COVID-19, enrolled during active disease. The sequenced sample was peripheral blood. The CDR3 here is CASSLLTIRGDIQYF. In DNA form, the CDR3 reads TGTGCCAGCAGCCTCCTGACTATTCGCGGGGACATTCAGTACTTC.